The text below deals with one T cell receptor (beta chain). Its cognate antigen is unknown. From germline, CDR1 is MRHNA and CDR2 SNTAGT. CDR3 size: 13 residues. V was pared by 5 bases and J by 8 bases, with 14 bases between. The data were taken from a study of tumor-infiltrating lymphocytes in localized non-small cell lung cancer. Points from the study as a whole: T-cell fraction did not differ between immunotypes IM1 and IM2.

The protocol was immunoSEQ multiplex PCR, while the TCRdb copy is restricted to in-frame clones and leaves out a portion. The sample lists some 16,000 clones, 35% to 55% seen once, with roughly a sixth in the top ten. This TCR was recovered from a human donor with non-small cell lung cancer. The source material was lung tumor tissue. The chain joins TRBV6-4 to TRBJ2-3; tentative D call: TRBD1 (5 bases). DNA for the CDR3: TGTGCCAGCAGTCAGCAGGAGCAGGGTACGCAGTATTTT. Protein: CASSQQEQGTQYF.